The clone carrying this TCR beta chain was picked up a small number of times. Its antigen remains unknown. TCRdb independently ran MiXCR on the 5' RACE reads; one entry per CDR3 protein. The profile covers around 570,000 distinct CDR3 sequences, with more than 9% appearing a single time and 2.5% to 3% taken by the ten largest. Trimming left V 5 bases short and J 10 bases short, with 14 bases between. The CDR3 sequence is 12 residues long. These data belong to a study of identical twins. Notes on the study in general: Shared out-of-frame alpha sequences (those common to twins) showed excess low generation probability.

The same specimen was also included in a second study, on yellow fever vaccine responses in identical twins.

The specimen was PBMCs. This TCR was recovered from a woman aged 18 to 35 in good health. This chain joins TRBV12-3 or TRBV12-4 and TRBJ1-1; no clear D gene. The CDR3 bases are TGTGCCAGCAGTCTGGTGGGGTCGAGAGCTTTCTTT. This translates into CASSLVGSRAFF.